One T cell receptor beta chain is described in this entry. The data originate from a study of cytomegalovirus exposure and HLA in healthy donors. A multiplex PCR was run with 60 Vbeta primers and 13 Jbeta primers. Only in-frame clones appear in the TCRdb table, and some are missing; sequencing was by immunoSEQ multiplex PCR. Found here are about 160,000 clones, roughly 65% of them singletons; the top ten hold around 4.3%. Sequencing was carried out using PBMCs. The receptor was derived from a woman aged 18-29 years in good health and CMV-seropositive.

CDR3 bases: TGTGCCAGCAGCCCCGGGAGGTTAACTGAAGCTTTCTTT. Translation: CASSPGRLTEAFF. V usage is TRBV11-1 and J usage is TRBJ1-1; D gene ambiguous. The CDR3 contains 13 residues. Trimming stripped 5 bases from V and 5 bases from J, with 12 bases between. From germline, CDR1 is SGHAT and CDR2 FQDESV (reference sequence).